This T cell receptor (beta chain) was identified during a study of blood T cell repertoires in COVID-19 (dated by TCRdb to the early 2020s). Background on the whole study: Samples from collaborators originated in the United States, Italy and Spain and spanned both the acute and convalescent phases of COVID-19. The material from the prospective study consisted of cDNA or gDNA derived from T cells, B-cell-depleted T cells, or PBMCs. Subjects who had been exposed to COVID-19, were actively infected with it, or had recovered from it provided the deeply sampled blood TCRbeta repertoires that made up the dataset. The repertoires were made available in a free public database intended to serve as a resource for research on the immune response to SARS-CoV-2. Samples came from the ongoing ImmuneRACE study (first 160 participants) plus 1,254 subjects from 6 global collaborators. The sample metadata nearly always contained a de-identified subject ID, COVID-19 status, age in years and sex. HLA class I and class II types, where available, came from metadata supplied by the sample provider rather than from assay-based typing. What the work shows at the level of the full study, not this receptor alone: The amount of clinical and demographic metadata varied by source and participant and was provided uncurated.

Via the germline V gene, CDR1 is MNHEY and CDR2 SVGAGI. V loses 5 bases of germline sequence and J loses 0 bases, and the interval between the two ends is 7 bases. The CDR3 spans 13 residues, from the cysteine through the phenylalanine. Only the CDR3 DNA stays, 39 bases, in frame from base 1. At one collaborating source in Seattle, patients were enrolled during active infection and were followed longitudinally through the course of disease. Collaborating institutions collected whole blood in K2EDTA tubes following their own protocols. For TCRbeta analysis, collaborators shipped samples in one of three forms: frozen whole blood, isolated PBMCs, or DNA extracted from either of those sample types. TCRbeta CDR3 regions were amplified from genomic DNA by means of the immunoSEQ Assay, a bias-controlled multiplex PCR. In the authors' own workflow: Within the assay, amplification of reference gene primers was used to estimate how many nucleated cells each sample contained. To quantify the absolute abundance of each unique TCRbeta CDR3 rearrangement, sequence reads were collapsed and filtered. For each sample, productive Simpson clonality was calculated as the square root of Simpson's diversity index across productive rearrangements. TCRdb's version of the immuneACCESS table is confined to in-frame rearrangements and falls short of the full clone set. An unresolved V gene accounts for under half of the shortfall where checked; the remainder is of unknown origin. V, J and clone size were drawn from that table, and D and trimming were deduced from the DNA. In all, the sample holds 60,000 to 70,000 clones, and 88% of those were seen once. Together, the top ten hold roughly 43% of the sample.

For this clone: The specificity of this receptor is unknown. No much larger clone is present one base from it, and per-base qualities are unavailable.

Sequencing was carried out using peripheral blood. The receptor was derived from a woman in her sixties with COVID-19, enrolled during active disease. The rearrangement combines TRBV6-5 with TRBJ1-1, with the D gene not clear enough to name. The CDR3: CASSIDMNTEAFF. The sequenced DNA is TGTGCCAGCAGTATAGATATGAACACTGAAGCTTTCTTT.